The 7 T cell receptor beta chains given below trace back to one sample, sequenced in a study of T cell repertoires in cytomegalovirus infection. TCRdb independently ran MiXCR on the reads; one entry per CDR3 protein. The table includes hundreds of thousands of distinct CDR3 sequences, roughly a third detected once. Their cognate antigens are unknown. The sample was cultured PBMCs, taken from culture after CMV antigen stimulation. Receptors originate from a human donor in good health (CMV status not recorded). Some clones in this sample may be carry-over from other donors' samples.

The chain uses TRBV7-6 and TRBJ2-5, with D perhaps matching TRBD2 (6 bases). The germline gives CDR1 SGHVS, CDR2 FNYEAQ. The V end was cut by 2 bases, the J end by 1 base, with 11 bases between. The CDR3 runs 15 residues. Written as DNA, the CDR3 is TGTGCCAGCAGCTTATACCGGGAGTGCCAAGAGACCCAGTACTTC. As protein: CASSLYRECQETQYF.

This chain links TRBV7-3 with TRBJ2-1, with 15 bases matching TRBD2. Germline CDR1 reads SGHTA; CDR2 reads FQGTGA. Trimming took 2 bases from V and 4 from J; bases not matched to a gene: 3. The length of the CDR3 is 17 residues. The CDR3 nucleotides are TGTGCCAGCAGCTTAGAAGGACTAGCGGGAGGGTACAATGAGCAGTTCTTC. Its protein is CASSLEGLAGGYNEQFF.

This clonotype was found many times. This chain joins TRBV7-2 and TRBJ2-7, with D perhaps matching TRBD2 (5 bases). CDR1 SGHTA and CDR2 FQGNSA come from the germline V gene. Trimming took off 2 bases at V and 3 bases at J, with 8 bases between the two ends. CDR3 size: 13 residues. This CDR3 is CASSLLTSYEQYF. CDR3 coding DNA: TGTGCCAGCAGCTTACTAACTAGCTACGAGCAGTACTTC. The whole variable domain, filled in from reference TRBV7-2 and TRBJ2-7, reads GAGVSQSPSNKVTEKGKDVELRCDPISGHTALYWYRQSLGQGLEFLIYFQGNSAPDKSGLPSDRFSAERTGGSVSTLTIQRTQQEDSAVYLCASSLLTSYEQYFGPGTRLTVT.

This rearrangement joins TRBV29-1 to TRBJ1-2; 12 nucleotides agree with TRBD1. Germline V gene sequence: CDR1 SQVTM, CDR2 ANQGSEA. V shed 7 bases and J 8 bases; nucleotides not matched to a gene: 5. This CDR3 has 12 residues. The CDR3 protein is CSGGQGAEGYTF. CDR3 DNA sequence: TGCAGCGGGGGACAGGGGGCTGAGGGCTACACCTTC.

This clonotype appeared a few times. The chain carries TRBV28 and TRBJ1-2; 9 bases match TRBD1. Germline lookup yields CDR1 MDHEN and CDR2 SYDVKM. This CDR3 region has 16 residues. Germline trimming cut 7 bases from V and 2 bases from J; bases unmatched to any gene: 11. CDR3 nucleotides: TGTGCCAGCAACTCTCCCGGGACAGGGAGAAACTATGGCTACACCTTC. Protein product: CASNSPGTGRNYGYTF.

This chain uses TRBV6-2 or TRBV6-3 with TRBJ2-1, with TRBD2 identical over 7 bases. The V gene end was trimmed by 2 bases and the J gene end by 4 bases; junction bases not matched to a gene: 11. This CDR3 is 17 amino acids long. CDR1 and CDR2 (germline): MNHEY, SVGEGT. The CDR3 nucleotides are TGTGCCAGCAGTTACACTAGCGCAGCAGGCCCGTACAATGAGCAGTTCTTC. Encoded protein: CASSYTSAAGPYNEQFF.

This clonotype came up a few times. V is TRBV6-2 or TRBV6-3 and J is TRBJ2-7, with D maybe TRBD1 (6 bases). The germline gives CDR1 MNHEY, CDR2 SVGEGT. This CDR3 has 17 amino acids. V shed 4 bases and J shed 2 bases, with 21 bases lying between them. The CDR3, as DNA: TGTGCCAGCAGTTCCGAATGGGGGCTAGCTGGCCCCTACGAGCAGTACGTC. Residues: CASSSEWGLAGPYEQYV.